This is a list of T cell receptor beta chains from one sample in a study of relationships among human T cell subsets. TCRdb independently ran MiXCR on the multiplex PCR reads; one entry per CDR3 protein. The profile covers approximately 15,000 distinct CDR3 sequences, with about three fifths appearing a single time and about 35% taken by the ten largest. Material: total T cells sorted from blood. Every receptor here comes from a man aged 35 to 55 in good health. The CDR3 runs from the conserved cysteine through the conserved F or W. D genes are given only for firm matches. The listing skips clone size in some rows; elsewhere it reads once, few, many or a size class.

V gene: TRBV19; J gene: TRBJ1-5; clone size: NA; D gene: NA; CDR3 protein: CASNPSGVAQPQHF; CDR3 DNA: TGTGCCAGTAACCCTTCAGGGGTGGCTCAGCCCCAGCATTTT
V gene: TRBV11-2; J gene: TRBJ2-3; clone size: once; D gene: TRBD1; CDR3 protein: CASSRDRFTDTQYF; CDR3 DNA: TGTGCCAGCAGCCGGGACAGGTTCACAGATACGCAGTATTTT
V gene: TRBV5-1; J gene: TRBJ2-7; clone size: NA; D gene: NA; CDR3 protein: CASSLVASSSYEQYF; CDR3 DNA: TGCGCCAGCAGCTTGGTGGCGTCCAGCTCCTACGAGCAGTACTTC
V gene: TRBV28; J gene: TRBJ1-1; clone size: NA; D gene: NA; CDR3 protein: CASSLGTMNTEAFF; CDR3 DNA: TGTGCCAGCAGTTTGGGCACTATGAACACTGAAGCTTTCTTT
V gene: TRBV27; J gene: TRBJ1-2; clone size: NA; D gene: TRBD1; CDR3 protein: CASGLGQGYGYTF; CDR3 DNA: TGTGCCAGCGGATTGGGACAGGGCTATGGCTACACCTTC
V gene: TRBV19; J gene: TRBJ2-7; clone size: NA; D gene: NA; CDR3 protein: CASSLNREQYF; CDR3 DNA: TGTGCCAGTAGCCTAAACAGGGAGCAGTACTTC
V gene: TRBV11-2; J gene: TRBJ2-3; clone size: NA; D gene: TRBD2; CDR3 protein: CASSPGTSGAYTDTQYF; CDR3 DNA: TGTGCCAGCAGCCCTGGGACTAGCGGGGCCTACACAGATACGCAGTATTTT
V gene: TRBV7-9; J gene: TRBJ1-1; clone size: NA; D gene: NA; CDR3 protein: CASSLAGNTEAFF; CDR3 DNA: TGTGCCAGCAGCTTAGCCGGGAACACTGAAGCTTTCTTT
V gene: TRBV25-1; J gene: TRBJ2-5; clone size: NA; D gene: NA; CDR3 protein: CASSLGSLETQYF; CDR3 DNA: TGTGCCAGCAGTCTAGGGTCTTTAGAGACCCAGTACTTC
V gene: TRBV21-1; J gene: TRBJ2-5; clone size: NA; D gene: NA; CDR3 protein: CASINSGVETQYF; CDR3 DNA: TGTGCCAGCATCAATAGCGGGGTAGAGACCCAGTACTTC
V gene: TRBV30; J gene: TRBJ2-5; clone size: few; D gene: NA; CDR3 protein: CAWSFGLRGQETQYF; CDR3 DNA: TGTGCCTGGAGCTTCGGATTAAGGGGACAAGAGACCCAGTACTTC
V gene: TRBV28; J gene: TRBJ2-2; clone size: NA; D gene: TRBD2; CDR3 protein: CASRAGRVELFF; CDR3 DNA: TGTGCCAGCAGAGCGGGGAGAGTAGAGCTGTTTTTT
V gene: TRBV10-2; J gene: TRBJ1-3; clone size: NA; D gene: NA; CDR3 protein: CAISEHGSGNTIYF; CDR3 DNA: TGTGCCATCAGTGAGCACGGCTCTGGAAACACCATATATTTT
V gene: TRBV25-1; J gene: TRBJ2-5; clone size: NA; D gene: NA; CDR3 protein: CASSSGVQETQYF; CDR3 DNA: TGTGCCAGCAGCTCCGGGGTCCAAGAGACCCAGTACTTC
V gene: TRBV20-1; J gene: TRBJ2-3; clone size: NA; D gene: NA; CDR3 protein: CSARVTDTQYF; CDR3 DNA: TGCAGTGCTAGAGTGACAGATACGCAGTATTTT
V gene: TRBV5-1; J gene: TRBJ2-1; clone size: NA; D gene: NA; CDR3 protein: CASSLVGALGEQFF; CDR3 DNA: TGCGCCAGCAGCTTGGTTGGGGCTTTAGGGGAGCAGTTCTTC
V gene: TRBV27; J gene: TRBJ2-7; clone size: NA; D gene: TRBD1; CDR3 protein: CASSPGQGARYEQYF; CDR3 DNA: TGTGCCAGCAGCCCGGGACAGGGGGCGCGATACGAGCAGTACTTC
V gene: TRBV2; J gene: TRBJ1-2; clone size: NA; D gene: NA; CDR3 protein: CASSAGTNYGYTF; CDR3 DNA: TGTGCCAGCAGCGCCGGCACCAACTATGGCTACACCTTC
V gene: TRBV7-8; J gene: TRBJ2-1; clone size: NA; D gene: TRBD2; CDR3 protein: CASSLIGLAGLSYNEQFF; CDR3 DNA: TGTGCCAGCAGCTTAATAGGTCTAGCGGGCTTGTCCTACAATGAGCAGTTCTTC
V gene: TRBV30; J gene: TRBJ1-5; clone size: NA; D gene: NA; CDR3 protein: CAWNRNSNQPQHF; CDR3 DNA: TGTGCCTGGAACAGGAATAGCAATCAGCCCCAGCATTTT
V gene: TRBV28; J gene: TRBJ2-2; clone size: NA; D gene: TRBD2; CDR3 protein: CASSFPPRAGDTGELFF; CDR3 DNA: TGTGCCAGCAGTTTCCCGCCGAGAGCGGGAGACACCGGGGAGCTGTTTTTT
V gene: TRBV2; J gene: TRBJ1-2; clone size: NA; D gene: TRBD1; CDR3 protein: CASSQGTGGHGYTF; CDR3 DNA: TGTGCCAGCAGCCAAGGGACAGGGGGCCATGGCTACACCTTC
V gene: TRBV5-1; J gene: TRBJ2-1; clone size: NA; D gene: NA; CDR3 protein: CASSLGGGGPINEQFF; CDR3 DNA: TGCGCCAGCAGCTTGGGAGGGGGAGGACCCATCAATGAGCAGTTCTTC
V gene: TRBV27; J gene: TRBJ1-5; clone size: few; D gene: NA; CDR3 protein: CASSPQGSKPQHF; CDR3 DNA: TGTGCCAGCAGTCCACAGGGAAGTAAGCCCCAGCATTTT
V gene: TRBV20-1; J gene: TRBJ1-3; clone size: once; D gene: NA; CDR3 protein: CSAMGPLGGNTTYF; CDR3 DNA: TGCAGTGCTATGGGACCGCTCGGGGGAAACACCACATATTTT
V gene: TRBV5-1; J gene: TRBJ2-5; clone size: NA; D gene: NA; CDR3 protein: CASSRGLRQTQYF; CDR3 DNA: TGCGCCAGCAGCAGGGGACTTAGACAGACCCAGTACTTC
V gene: TRBV20-1; J gene: TRBJ2-1; clone size: NA; D gene: TRBD1; CDR3 protein: CSARRQGAYNEQFF; CDR3 DNA: TGCAGTGCTAGAAGGCAGGGGGCCTACAATGAGCAGTTCTTC
V gene: TRBV14; J gene: TRBJ2-1; clone size: once; D gene: NA; CDR3 protein: CASSQALRWDEQFF; CDR3 DNA: TGTGCCAGCAGCCAAGCACTGAGATGGGATGAGCAGTTCTTC
V gene: TRBV18; J gene: TRBJ1-1; clone size: NA; D gene: NA; CDR3 protein: CASSPSSRRENTEAFF; CDR3 DNA: TGTGCCAGCTCACCATCTTCCCGGCGGGAGAACACTGAAGCTTTCTTT
V gene: TRBV4-1; J gene: TRBJ2-7; clone size: NA; D gene: NA; CDR3 protein: CASSQGRSYEQYF; CDR3 DNA: TGCGCCAGCAGCCAGGGGCGCTCCTACGAGCAGTACTTC
V gene: TRBV10-3; J gene: TRBJ2-1; clone size: NA; D gene: NA; CDR3 protein: CATRAGAQNEQFF; CDR3 DNA: TGTGCCACACGTGCAGGAGCCCAGAATGAGCAGTTCTTC
V gene: TRBV7-9; J gene: TRBJ2-1; clone size: NA; D gene: NA; CDR3 protein: CASSPPSDNEQFF; CDR3 DNA: TGTGCCAGCAGCCCGCCCTCTGACAATGAGCAGTTCTTC
V gene: TRBV4-2; J gene: TRBJ2-7; clone size: NA; D gene: NA; CDR3 protein: CASSQGGAYEQYF; CDR3 DNA: TGTGCCAGCAGCCAAGGTGGGGCCTACGAGCAGTACTTC
V gene: TRBV12-3/TRBV12-4; J gene: TRBJ1-5; clone size: NA; D gene: NA; CDR3 protein: CASSLMGNQPQHF; CDR3 DNA: TGTGCCAGCAGTTTAATGGGTAATCAGCCCCAGCATTTT
V gene: TRBV19; J gene: TRBJ2-1; clone size: NA; D gene: TRBD2; CDR3 protein: CASSFSGGYNEQFF; CDR3 DNA: TGTGCCAGTAGTTTTAGCGGGGGGTACAATGAGCAGTTCTTC
V gene: TRBV28; J gene: TRBJ1-4; clone size: few; D gene: TRBD1; CDR3 protein: CASSPPGQGNEKLFF; CDR3 DNA: TGTGCCAGCAGTCCACCGGGACAGGGTAATGAAAAACTGTTTTTT
V gene: TRBV20-1; J gene: TRBJ1-2; clone size: NA; D gene: TRBD1; CDR3 protein: CSARGTGGSYGYTF; CDR3 DNA: TGCAGTGCTAGAGGGACAGGGGGATCCTATGGCTACACCTTC
V gene: TRBV27; J gene: TRBJ2-3; clone size: NA; D gene: NA; CDR3 protein: CASSYEGLTDTQYF; CDR3 DNA: TGTGCCAGCAGTTACGAGGGCCTCACAGATACGCAGTATTTT
V gene: TRBV2; J gene: TRBJ2-7; clone size: few; D gene: TRBD2; CDR3 protein: CASSPGLVSYEQYF; CDR3 DNA: TGTGCCAGCTCCCCGGGACTAGTGAGCTACGAGCAGTACTTC
V gene: TRBV27; J gene: TRBJ2-1; clone size: NA; D gene: NA; CDR3 protein: CASSLIGNQYNEQFF; CDR3 DNA: TGTGCCAGCAGTTTAATCGGGAACCAATACAATGAGCAGTTCTTC
V gene: TRBV7-8; J gene: TRBJ2-1; clone size: NA; D gene: TRBD2; CDR3 protein: CASNRTSGRSYNEQFF; CDR3 DNA: TGTGCCAGCAACCGGACTAGCGGGAGGTCCTACAATGAGCAGTTCTTC
V gene: TRBV28; J gene: TRBJ2-1; clone size: NA; D gene: TRBD1; CDR3 protein: CASSSGQGRNEQFF; CDR3 DNA: TGTGCCAGCAGTTCGGGACAGGGGAGGAATGAGCAGTTCTTC
V gene: TRBV10-3; J gene: TRBJ1-2; clone size: NA; D gene: TRBD1; CDR3 protein: CAISTNQRTGGYTF; CDR3 DNA: TGTGCCATCAGCACGAACCAACGGACAGGAGGCTACACCTTC
V gene: TRBV2; J gene: TRBJ2-7; clone size: NA; D gene: TRBD1; CDR3 protein: CASRGQGLGEQYF; CDR3 DNA: TGTGCCAGCAGGGGACAGGGACTGGGGGAGCAGTACTTC
V gene: TRBV28; J gene: TRBJ2-2; clone size: NA; D gene: NA; CDR3 protein: CASSLASGELFF; CDR3 DNA: TGTGCCAGCAGTTTAGCATCCGGGGAGCTGTTTTTT
V gene: TRBV10-2; J gene: TRBJ2-5; clone size: NA; D gene: TRBD2; CDR3 protein: CASSDGGRAETQYF; CDR3 DNA: TGCGCCAGCAGTGACGGCGGGAGGGCAGAGACCCAGTACTTC